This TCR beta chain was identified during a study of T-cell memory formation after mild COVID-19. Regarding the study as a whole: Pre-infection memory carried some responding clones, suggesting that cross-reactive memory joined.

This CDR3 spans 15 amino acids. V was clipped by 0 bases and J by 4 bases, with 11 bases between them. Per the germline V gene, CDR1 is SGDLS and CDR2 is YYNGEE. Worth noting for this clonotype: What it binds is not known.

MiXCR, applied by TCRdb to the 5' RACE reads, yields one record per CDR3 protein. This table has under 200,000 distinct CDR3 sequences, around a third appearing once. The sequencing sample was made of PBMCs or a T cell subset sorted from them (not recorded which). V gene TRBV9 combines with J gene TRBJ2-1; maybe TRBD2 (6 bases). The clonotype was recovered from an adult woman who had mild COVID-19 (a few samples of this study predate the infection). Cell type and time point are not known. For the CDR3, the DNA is TGTGCCAGCAGCGTAGTAGCGGAGCTATACAATGAGCAGTTCTTC. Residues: CASSVVAELYNEQFF.